This TCR beta chain came from a study of T cell responses to AZD1222 COVID-19 vaccine. Study observations and caveats: The span of vaccine-associated CD4 TCRs extended across spike, with dominance at 160-218 and 743-854. Once two AZD1222 doses were given, Spike-specific TCR breadth and depth went up. Within unmutated variant regions lay the reported targets of nearly half of spike-specific TCRs. The sample set comprised mostly white British donors with more females, and clonal diversity was possibly underestimated.

TCRdb keeps only in-frame clones here, not all; method: immunoSEQ multiplex PCR. The table lists some 180,000 clones, around 94% of them singletons. CDR3 size: 14 residues. Germline lookup yields CDR1 SGHTA and CDR2 FQGTGA. The V segment lost 5 bases and the J segment 0 bases; nucleotides outside the gene matches: 3. Remarks on this clone: Antigen unknown.

V gene TRBV7-3 combines with J gene TRBJ1-1, with 7 bases fitting TRBD1. The clonotype was recovered from an adult who received the AZD1222 COVID-19 vaccine. The sequences come from peripheral blood, collected 28 days after the second AZD1222 dose. The CDR3 nucleotides are TGTGCCAGCAGCCCGACAGGGCTGAACACTGAAGCTTTCTTT. Protein: CASSPTGLNTEAFF.